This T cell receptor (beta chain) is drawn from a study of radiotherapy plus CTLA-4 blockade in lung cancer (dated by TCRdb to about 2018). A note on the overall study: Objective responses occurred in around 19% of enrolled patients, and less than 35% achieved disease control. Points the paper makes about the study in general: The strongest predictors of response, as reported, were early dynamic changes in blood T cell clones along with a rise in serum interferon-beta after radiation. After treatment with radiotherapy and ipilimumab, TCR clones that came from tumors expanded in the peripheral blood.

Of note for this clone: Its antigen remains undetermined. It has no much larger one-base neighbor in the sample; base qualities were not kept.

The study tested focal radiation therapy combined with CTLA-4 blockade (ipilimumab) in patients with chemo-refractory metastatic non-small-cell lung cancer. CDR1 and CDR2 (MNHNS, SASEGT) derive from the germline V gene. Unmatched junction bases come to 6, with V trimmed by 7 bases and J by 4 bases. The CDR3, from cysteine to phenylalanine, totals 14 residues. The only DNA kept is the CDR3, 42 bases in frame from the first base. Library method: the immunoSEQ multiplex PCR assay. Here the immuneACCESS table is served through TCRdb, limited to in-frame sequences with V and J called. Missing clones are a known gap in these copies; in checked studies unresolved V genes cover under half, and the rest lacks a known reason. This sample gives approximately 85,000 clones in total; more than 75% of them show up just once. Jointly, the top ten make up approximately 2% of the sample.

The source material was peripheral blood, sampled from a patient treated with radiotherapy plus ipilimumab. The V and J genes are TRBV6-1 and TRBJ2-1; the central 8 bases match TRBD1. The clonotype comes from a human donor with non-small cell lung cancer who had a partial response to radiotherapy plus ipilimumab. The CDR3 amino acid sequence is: CASIRDRLYNEQFF. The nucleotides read TGTGCCAGCATCCGGGACAGGCTTTACAATGAGCAGTTCTTC.